This T cell receptor (beta chain) appears in the sequencing data of a study of vaccination and CD4 T cells after COVID-19. Researchers used the Oncomine TCR Beta short-read assay to sequence DNA from cultured CD4+ T cells. MiXCR was run by TCRdb on the PCR reads, yielding one entry per CDR3 protein. The data show some 20,000 distinct CDR3 sequences, less than 55% seen once. Treatment of the sample: roughly 11-day PBMC culture with coronavirus spike peptide pools or control peptides (ViraFEST assay). The sample holds a few counts of this clonotype. Its antigen is not known. CDR1 MNHEY and CDR2 SVGEGT come from the germline V gene. The CDR3 loop spans 15 amino acids. J lost 4 bases, V lost 4 bases, and 5 bases had no gene match.

This rearrangement joins TRBV6-2 or TRBV6-3 to TRBJ2-3; TRBD2 aligns across 10 bases. This receptor was taken from a human donor who had recovered from COVID-19. Sequencing was done on a sample of CD4+ T cells from blood, cultured in vitro. For the CDR3, the DNA is TGTGCCAGCAGTTCAGCGGGGGGGCGCGCAGATACGCAGTATTTT. Its protein product is CASSSAGGRADTQYF.